This T cell receptor beta chain was captured by sequencing in a study of blood T cell repertoires in COVID-19. Here immunoSEQ multiplex PCR was the method, and the copy in TCRdb shows in-frame clones only, minus some. The sample lists nearly 350,000 clones, around 80% occurring once. Germline CDR1 is GTSNPN and CDR2 is SVGIG (reference sequence). V shed 1 base, J shed 8 bases, and the junction held 10 bases outside the gene matches. This CDR3 contains 15 residues. This clone was counted once. The sample comprised peripheral blood. The receptor was isolated from a man aged 30 to 45 with active or convalescent COVID-19. The chain joins TRBV30 to TRBJ1-2, with 10 bases matching TRBD1. The CDR3 is CAWSADDRGRGGYTF. Written as DNA, the CDR3 is TGTGCCTGGAGTGCGGACGACAGGGGGCGAGGGGGCTACACCTTC.